Listed below are T cell receptor beta chains from one sample, sequenced in a study of PD-L1 blockade in urothelial cancer. The repertoire was sequenced with immunoSEQ multiplex PCR; TCRdb's copy has only in-frame clones and lacks some. The table shows fewer than 40,000 clones, with 75% to 95% occurring only once. The sequenced sample was PBMCs, obtained around atezolizumab (anti-PD-L1) treatment. The receptors here all came from a man between 65 and 80 years old with urothelial cancer. The CDR3 runs from the conserved cysteine through the conserved F or W. Each record gives: V gene, J gene, CDR3 protein.

v_gene: TRBV27; j_gene: TRBJ1-2; CDR3aa: CASSLSGTARYGYTF
v_gene: TRBV7-3; j_gene: TRBJ1-4; CDR3aa: CASLSEKLFF
v_gene: TRBV6-5; j_gene: TRBJ1-1; CDR3aa: CASSYGAPGTEAFF
v_gene: TRBV5-1; j_gene: TRBJ2-5; CDR3aa: CASSLAGTTSGSLGETQYF
v_gene: TRBV15; j_gene: TRBJ1-3; CDR3aa: CATSDPGTSGNTIYF
v_gene: TRBV28; j_gene: TRBJ2-1; CDR3aa: CASLAGGKRGLNNEQFF
v_gene: TRBV19; j_gene: TRBJ2-1; CDR3aa: CASSIDGGTLGQFF
v_gene: TRBV4-2; j_gene: TRBJ2-3; CDR3aa: CASRIGGRTDTQYF
v_gene: TRBV18; j_gene: TRBJ2-5; CDR3aa: CASSRAADWRVQETQYF
v_gene: TRBV7-9; j_gene: TRBJ2-1; CDR3aa: CASSFLPGLGSNEQFF
v_gene: TRBV6-5; j_gene: TRBJ1-3; CDR3aa: CASSRQGAPGNTIYF
v_gene: TRBV5-1; j_gene: TRBJ2-4; CDR3aa: CASSYDGTPNIQYF
v_gene: TRBV10-3; j_gene: TRBJ2-5; CDR3aa: CATRSDRAGETQYF
v_gene: TRBV5-6; j_gene: TRBJ2-2; CDR3aa: CASSYSSGSGTGELFF
v_gene: TRBV25-1; j_gene: TRBJ1-4; CDR3aa: CASSLGLTNEKLFF
v_gene: TRBV2; j_gene: TRBJ2-7; CDR3aa: CASSGRLAGGLPYEQYF
v_gene: TRBV28; j_gene: TRBJ2-5; CDR3aa: CASSFRTGGETQYF
v_gene: TRBV2; j_gene: TRBJ1-1; CDR3aa: CASSDYRMNTEAFF
v_gene: TRBV10-2; j_gene: TRBJ1-2; CDR3aa: CASSWTVPPQLNYGYTF
v_gene: TRBV9; j_gene: TRBJ2-1; CDR3aa: CASERGYNEQFF
v_gene: TRBV7-9; j_gene: TRBJ2-7; CDR3aa: CASSLAAGNNEQYF
v_gene: TRBV28; j_gene: TRBJ1-2; CDR3aa: CASSLSQGDGYTF
v_gene: TRBV2; j_gene: TRBJ1-1; CDR3aa: CASRTKQGHTEAFF
v_gene: TRBV10-2; j_gene: TRBJ2-5; CDR3aa: CASAGSRETQYF
v_gene: TRBV27; j_gene: TRBJ2-1; CDR3aa: CASRLTGTSGTYNEQFF
v_gene: TRBV14; j_gene: TRBJ2-1; CDR3aa: CASSHPLSGTSGRAPNEQFF
v_gene: TRBV28; j_gene: TRBJ2-2; CDR3aa: CASSPPGGLAGQNTGELFF
v_gene: TRBV6-5; j_gene: TRBJ2-1; CDR3aa: CASSLAGEAYNEQFF
v_gene: TRBV6-6; j_gene: TRBJ2-2; CDR3aa: CASSRGLNGELFF
v_gene: TRBV6-6; j_gene: TRBJ2-3; CDR3aa: CASRKGADTQYF
v_gene: TRBV25-1; j_gene: TRBJ2-1; CDR3aa: CASSGRVRDEQFF
v_gene: TRBV7-3; j_gene: TRBJ2-7; CDR3aa: CASSQLAGGYHEQYF
v_gene: TRBV6-6; j_gene: TRBJ2-3; CDR3aa: CASSYNLAGGTDTQYF
v_gene: TRBV9; j_gene: TRBJ2-5; CDR3aa: CASSVASGFQETQYF
v_gene: TRBV9; j_gene: TRBJ1-4; CDR3aa: CASSVEGTGEEKLFF
v_gene: TRBV7-8; j_gene: TRBJ2-7; CDR3aa: CASARGHRAYEQYF
v_gene: TRBV6-1; j_gene: TRBJ2-1; CDR3aa: CASSEVREASGEQFF
v_gene: TRBV11-2; j_gene: TRBJ2-3; CDR3aa: CASSLVMDTQYF